The rows below give T cell receptor beta chains drawn from one sample of a study of blood T cells in healthy people across ages. Using its own MiXCR run on the 5' RACE reads, TCRdb lists one record per CDR3 protein. The sample gives around 1,500,000 distinct CDR3 sequences, approximately 28% of which show up once; 6.5% to 8.5% is in the top ten. The specimen was blood. The receptors were gathered from a woman aged 30 to 39 in good health. CDR3s include the opening cysteine and the closing phenylalanine or tryptophan. The D gene is left open where the match is weak. Where a row states a size, it is once, few, many or the class of an expanded clone; other rows omit it.

J gene,V gene,D gene,clone size,CDR3 protein,CDR3 DNA
TRBJ2-7,TRBV29-1,TRBD1,.,CSVYRGNEQYF,TGCAGCGTCTACAGGGGCAACGAGCAGTACTTC
TRBJ2-3,TRBV20-1,TRBD2,.,CIIPPSGRGRTQYF,TGCATCATACCCCCTAGCGGGAGGGGTCGTACGCAGTATTTT
TRBJ1-3,TRBV7-9,.,few,CASSLEAAANTIYF,TGTGCCAGCAGCTTAGAAGCGGCGGCGAACACCATATATTTT
TRBJ2-6,TRBV30,.,.,CAWRAGGANVLTF,TGTGCCTGGAGGGCTGGTGGGGCCAACGTCCTGACTTTC
TRBJ2-3,TRBV3-1,TRBD2,.,CASSQGWTSGVTQYF,TGTGCCAGCAGCCAAGGCTGGACTAGTGGAGTTACGCAGTATTTT
TRBJ1-1,TRBV29-1,.,many,CSANRDGGVNTEAFF,TGCAGCGCTAACCGCGACGGGGGCGTGAACACTGAAGCTTTCTTT
TRBJ2-3,TRBV14,.,many,CASSWDGKTTDTQYF,TGTGCCAGCAGCTGGGACGGGAAAACCACAGATACGCAGTATTTT
TRBJ2-5,TRBV2,.,many,CASSEYRQETQYF,TGCGCCAGCAGTGAGTACAGACAAGAGACCCAGTACTTC
TRBJ2-1,TRBV5-1,TRBD2,many,CASSSGGAGLNEQFF,TGCGCCAGCAGCTCGGGGGGGGCCGGTTTGAATGAGCAGTTCTTC
TRBJ2-7,TRBV27,.,many,CASSRGLGREQYF,TGTGCCAGCAGTCGGGGGTTGGGGCGCGAGCAGTACTTC
TRBJ2-5,TRBV29-1,.,many,CSGTEGGETQYF,TGCAGCGGGACCGAGGGCGGGGAGACCCAGTACTTC
TRBJ2-6,TRBV11-2,TRBD1,.,CASIKDRGAAGANVPTF,TGTGCCAGCATCAAGGACAGGGGCGCCGCTGGGGCCAACGTCCCGACTTTC
TRBJ2-1,TRBV12-3/TRBV12-4,TRBD1,.,CAGSFAGGSAGAPYEQFF,TGTGCCGGCAGTTTTGCAGGGGGTTCTGCGGGCGCCCCCTACGAGCAGTTCTTC
TRBJ1-5,TRBV12-3/TRBV12-4,.,.,CASSLIQEPQHF,TGTGCCAGCAGTTTGATTCAGGAGCCCCAGCATTTT
TRBJ1-1,TRBV10-2,.,.,CASSVPDPEPEAFF,TGCGCCAGCAGTGTCCCCGACCCGGAGCCTGAAGCTTTCTTT
TRBJ2-3,TRBV29-1,.,few,CSVDRFTGTDTQYF,TGCAGCGTCGACAGATTTACAGGCACAGATACGCAGTATTTT
TRBJ1-2,TRBV29-1,.,many,CSVGLGQNFGYTF,TGCAGCGTTGGTTTGGGGCAGAACTTTGGCTACACCTTC
TRBJ2-5,TRBV6-5,TRBD1,.,CASRPDRGTGETQYF,TGTGCCAGCAGGCCGGACAGGGGGACGGGAGAGACCCAGTACTTC
TRBJ1-5,TRBV12-3/TRBV12-4,TRBD1,.,CTSSPRQGRDQPQHF,TGTACCAGCAGCCCGCGACAGGGGAGAGACCAGCCCCAGCATTTT
TRBJ2-7,TRBV2,.,.,CASREYNEQYF,TGTGCCAGCAGAGAATACAATGAGCAGTACTTC
TRBJ1-3,TRBV6-5,.,few,CASSKDLPSGNTIYF,TGTGCCAGCAGTAAGGACCTTCCCTCTGGAAACACCATATATTTT
TRBJ1-5,TRBV2,.,few,CASRLDASYSNQPQHF,TGTGCCAGCAGACTAGACGCATCTTATAGCAATCAGCCCCAGCATTTT
TRBJ2-2,TRBV5-1,.,few,CASRIPPGELFF,TGCGCCAGCCGGATCCCACCCGGGGAGCTGTTTTTT
TRBJ1-5,TRBV20-1,.,few,CSANVLGGSNQPQHF,TGCAGTGCGAACGTGTTGGGGGGCAGCAATCAGCCCCAGCATTTT
TRBJ1-5,TRBV6-6,.,.,CASSYSGGAQPQHF,TGTGCCAGCAGTTACTCGGGGGGGGCCCAGCCCCAGCATTTT
TRBJ1-2,TRBV6-6,.,.,CTSSYSTWVYGYTF,TGTACCAGCAGTTACTCCACGTGGGTCTATGGCTACACCTTC
TRBJ1-5,TRBV12-3/TRBV12-4,TRBD1,few,CASSPDRANEPQHF,TGTGCCAGCAGTCCTGACAGGGCTAATGAGCCCCAGCATTTT
TRBJ2-7,TRBV11-2,TRBD2,.,CASSSSGGRGPYEQYF,TGTGCCAGCAGTTCTAGCGGCGGGAGGGGCCCCTACGAGCAGTACTTC
TRBJ2-1,TRBV2,TRBD2,.,CASVRSGGGYNEQFF,TGTGCCAGCGTAAGGAGCGGGGGTGGCTACAATGAGCAGTTCTTC
TRBJ2-1,TRBV29-1,TRBD2,many,CSVEDRAGGRSYNEQFF,TGCAGCGTTGAAGATCGGGCGGGAGGGAGGTCCTACAATGAGCAGTTCTTC
TRBJ1-1,TRBV4-3,.,.,CASSQEVLRTEAFF,TGCGCCAGCAGCCAGGAGGTCCTACGCACTGAAGCTTTCTTT
TRBJ1-1,TRBV7-9,.,.,CASSLAAGTNTEAFF,TGTGCCAGCAGCTTAGCGGCAGGGACGAACACTGAAGCTTTCTTT
TRBJ2-7,TRBV5-1,TRBD1,.,CASSLTTGQVSYEQYF,TGCGCCAGCAGCTTGACCACGGGACAGGTGTCCTACGAGCAGTACTTC
TRBJ2-1,TRBV6-1,TRBD2,.,CASSRQLSRGGLSYNEQFF,TGTGCCAGCAGTCGACAACTAAGTCGGGGGGGACTCTCCTACAATGAGCAGTTCTTC
TRBJ2-1,TRBV11-2,TRBD1,.,CASSANRGQGGQFF,TGTGCCAGCAGCGCGAACAGGGGGCAAGGTGGGCAGTTCTTC
TRBJ2-5,TRBV20-1,.,once,CSAPIGQGPFGLYF,TGCAGTGCTCCAATCGGGCAGGGACCGTTTGGCCTGTACTTC
TRBJ1-2,TRBV3-1,TRBD1,few,CASSQRQGLNYGYTF,TGTGCCAGCAGCCAGAGACAGGGACTCAACTATGGCTACACCTTC
TRBJ2-1,TRBV12-3/TRBV12-4,TRBD2,.,CASSFASGGTYNEQFF,TGTGCCAGCAGTTTCGCTAGCGGGGGGACATACAATGAGCAGTTCTTC
TRBJ2-7,TRBV6-6,TRBD1,many,CASSYSVRGLIDEQYF,TGTGCCAGCAGTTACTCGGTTAGGGGGCTGATTGACGAGCAGTACTTC
TRBJ1-1,TRBV4-1,.,few,CASSQVRGTLNTEAFF,TGCGCCAGCAGCCAAGTAAGGGGGACCCTGAACACTGAAGCTTTCTTT
TRBJ2-2,TRBV4-1,TRBD2,.,CASSQNSGRSAHTGELFF,TGCGCCAGCAGCCAGAATAGCGGGAGATCCGCCCACACCGGGGAGCTGTTTTTT
TRBJ2-3,TRBV7-9,TRBD1,few,CASSFGTGDTQYF,TGTGCCAGCAGCTTTGGGACAGGGGATACGCAGTATTTT
TRBJ1-1,TRBV18,.,.,CASSRGSEMNTEAFF,TGTGCCAGCTCACGGGGATCTGAAATGAACACTGAAGCTTTCTTT
TRBJ2-3,TRBV3-1,.,few,CASSQEGTSTDTQYF,TGTGCCAGCAGCCAAGAGGGGACTAGCACAGATACGCAGTATTTT
TRBJ1-2,TRBV6-5,.,few,CASSLPDRYGYTF,TGTGCCAGCAGTTTACCAGACCGGTATGGCTACACCTTC
TRBJ1-1,TRBV10-3,TRBD1,few,CAIGRRTGEPNTEAFF,TGTGCCATCGGCCGGAGGACAGGGGAGCCGAACACTGAAGCTTTCTTT
TRBJ2-1,TRBV28,.,many,CASSTPGGRGNEQFF,TGTGCCAGCAGTACCCCCGGGGGCAGGGGGAATGAGCAGTTCTTC
TRBJ2-1,TRBV7-2,.,many,CASSSVTSDEQFF,TGTGCCAGCAGCTCAGTGACTAGTGATGAGCAGTTCTTC
TRBJ1-1,TRBV7-2,.,.,CASSLQGEDTEAFF,TGTGCCAGCAGCCTACAAGGGGAGGACACTGAAGCTTTCTTT
TRBJ2-3,TRBV7-9,TRBD2,few,CASSDTSSGGATDTQYF,TGTGCCAGCAGCGACACCTCTAGCGGGGGGGCCACAGATACGCAGTATTTT
TRBJ1-3,TRBV10-1,.,.,CASSAGGNSGNTIYF,TGCGCCAGCAGTGCCGGCGGGAACTCTGGAAACACCATATATTTT
TRBJ2-2,TRBV5-1,TRBD2,few,CASSLDRPVRTSGVGAGELFF,TGCGCCAGCAGCTTGGACAGGCCTGTGCGGACTAGCGGCGTGGGGGCCGGGGAGCTGTTTTTT
TRBJ1-1,TRBV7-2,.,few,CASIKKGSEAFF,TGTGCCAGCATTAAAAAGGGATCTGAAGCTTTCTTT
TRBJ1-2,TRBV6-6,TRBD1,.,CASRRGQGVWGYTF,TGTGCCAGCAGGCGGGGACAGGGGGTTTGGGGCTACACCTTC
TRBJ2-7,TRBV10-2,TRBD2,few,CASSETTGGGYEQYF,TGCGCCAGCAGTGAGACCACGGGAGGGGGATACGAGCAGTACTTC